Listed below are T cell receptor beta chains from one sample, sequenced in a study of CD8+CD57+ T cells in acquired aplastic anemia. Using its own MiXCR run on the reads, TCRdb lists one record per CDR3 protein. The sample lists 250,000 to 300,000 distinct CDR3 sequences; roughly 59% were seen once. Sequenced: sorted CD4+, CD8+, or CD8+CD57+ T cells (not recorded which) from PBMCs. These receptors were taken from a human donor with aplastic anemia. Both conserved end residues are part of each CDR3. Fields, in order: D gene, J gene, V gene, clone size, CDR3 protein, CDR3 DNA. A D gene is named only where the DNA matches it firmly. Clone size is stated in some rows and not others, as once, few, many or a class when expanded.

TRBD2 TRBJ2-2 TRBV7-6 . CASSLLTSGAVTGELFF TGTGCCAGCAGCTTGCTCACTAGCGGGGCAGTTACCGGGGAGCTGTTTTTT
. TRBJ1-2 TRBV28 . CASTSNGGYTF TGTGCCAGCACGTCTAACGGAGGCTACACCTTC
TRBD2 TRBJ2-5 TRBV7-9 . CASSSPTSGDQETQYF TGTGCCAGCAGCTCACCCACTAGCGGGGACCAAGAGACCCAGTACTTC
TRBD1 TRBJ2-2 TRBV29-1 many CSGGTGSTGELFF TGCAGCGGTGGGACAGGGAGCACCGGGGAGCTGTTTTTT
. TRBJ1-1 TRBV10-1 . CASSDSGTAFF TGCGCCAGCAGTGACTCGGGGACAGCTTTCTTT
TRBD1 TRBJ1-1 TRBV5-6 . CASSFVDRDNTEAFF TGTGCCAGCAGCTTCGTGGACAGGGATAACACTGAAGCTTTCTTT
TRBD2 TRBJ2-1 TRBV5-1 . CASSRLAGLGLRDNEQFF TGCGCCAGCAGTAGACTAGCGGGTTTGGGGTTAAGGGACAATGAGCAGTTCTTC
. TRBJ2-7 TRBV7-8 . CASSKSPGPYEQYF TGTGCCAGCAGCAAATCTCCGGGCCCCTACGAGCAGTACTTC
TRBD1 TRBJ1-1 TRBV9 . CASSHRGRYTEAFF TGTGCCAGCAGCCACAGGGGTAGGTACACTGAAGCTTTCTTT
TRBD1 TRBJ1-5 TRBV20-1 . CSASLGQEAQPQHF TGCAGTGCTAGTCTGGGACAGGAGGCTCAGCCCCAGCATTTT
TRBD1 TRBJ2-7 TRBV12-3/TRBV12-4 many CASSPQEAGGHEQYF TGTGCCAGCAGTCCCCAGGAGGCAGGGGGCCACGAGCAGTACTTC
. TRBJ2-6 TRBV5-1 . CASSLVAANVLTF TGCGCCAGCAGCTTGGTAGCGGCCAACGTCCTGACTTTC